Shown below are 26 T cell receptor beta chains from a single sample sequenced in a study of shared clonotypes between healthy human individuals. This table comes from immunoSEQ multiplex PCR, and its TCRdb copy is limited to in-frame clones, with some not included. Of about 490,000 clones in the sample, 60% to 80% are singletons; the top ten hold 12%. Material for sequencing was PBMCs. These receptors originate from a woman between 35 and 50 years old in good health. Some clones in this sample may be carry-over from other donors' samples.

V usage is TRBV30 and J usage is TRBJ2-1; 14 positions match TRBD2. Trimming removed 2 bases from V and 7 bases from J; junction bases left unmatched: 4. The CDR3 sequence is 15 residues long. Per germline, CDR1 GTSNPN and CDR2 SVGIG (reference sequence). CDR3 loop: CAWSRGLAGVNEQFF. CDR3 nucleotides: TGTGCCTGGAGTCGGGGACTAGCGGGAGTTAATGAGCAGTTCTTC.

This CDR3 is CASSRDRNIYGYTF. Written as DNA, the CDR3 is TGTGCCAGTAGCCGGGACCGCAACATCTATGGCTACACCTTC. The chain links TRBV19 to TRBJ1-2; perhaps TRBD1 as D (5 bases). This CDR3 is 14 amino acids long. The germline CDR1 and CDR2 sequences are LNHDA and SQIVND (reference sequence). V was shortened by 6 bases and J by 4 bases, with 15 bases between the two germline ends.

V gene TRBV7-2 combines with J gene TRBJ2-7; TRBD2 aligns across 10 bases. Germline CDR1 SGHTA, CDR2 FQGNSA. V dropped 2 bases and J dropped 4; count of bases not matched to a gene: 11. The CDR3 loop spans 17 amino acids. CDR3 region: CASSLTGTSDRNYEQYF. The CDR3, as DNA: TGTGCCAGCAGCTTAACCGGGACTAGCGACCGAAATTACGAGCAGTACTTC. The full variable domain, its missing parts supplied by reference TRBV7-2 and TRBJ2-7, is GAGVSQSPSNKVTEKGKDVELRCDPISGHTALYWYRQSLGQGLEFLIYFQGNSAPDKSGLPSDRFSAERTGGSVSTLTIQRTQQEDSAVYLCASSLTGTSDRNYEQYFGPGTRLTVT.

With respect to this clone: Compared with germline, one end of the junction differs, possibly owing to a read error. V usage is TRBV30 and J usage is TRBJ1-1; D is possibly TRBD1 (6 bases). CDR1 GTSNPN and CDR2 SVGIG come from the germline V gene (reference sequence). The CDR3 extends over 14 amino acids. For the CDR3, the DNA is TGTGCCTGGAGTGTCTCCAGGGGAAAAACTGAAACTTTCTTT. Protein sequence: CAWSVSRGKTETFF.

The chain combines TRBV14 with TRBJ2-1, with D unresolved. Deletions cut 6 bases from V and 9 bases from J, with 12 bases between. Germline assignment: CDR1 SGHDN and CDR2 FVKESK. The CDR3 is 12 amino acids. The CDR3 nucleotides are TGTGCCAGCAGTATCGGTCTGGGTGAGCAGTTCTTC. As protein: CASSIGLGEQFF.

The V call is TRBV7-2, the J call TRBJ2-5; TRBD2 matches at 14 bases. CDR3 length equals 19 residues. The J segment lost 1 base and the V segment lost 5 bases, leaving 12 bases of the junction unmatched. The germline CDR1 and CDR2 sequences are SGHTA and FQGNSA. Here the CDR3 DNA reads TGTGCCAGCAGCCTTCACCTGGTGGGACTAGCGGGAGCCCAAGAGACCCAGTACTTC. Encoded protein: CASSLHLVGLAGAQETQYF.

The CDR3 DNA reads TGTGCCAGCAGCCCACTTTCCGGACAAGAGACCCAGTACTTC. It translates to CASSPLSGQETQYF. The rearrangement uses TRBV7-6 and TRBJ2-5, with D uncertain. Per the germline V gene, CDR1 is SGHVS and CDR2 is FNYEAQ. The CDR3 has 14 residues. Trimming took 5 bases from V and 2 from J, leaving 12 bases between them.

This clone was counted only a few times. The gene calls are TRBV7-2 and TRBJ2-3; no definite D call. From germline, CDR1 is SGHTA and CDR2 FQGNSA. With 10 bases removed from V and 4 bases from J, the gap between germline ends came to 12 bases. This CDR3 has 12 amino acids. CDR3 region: CATKGVADTQYF. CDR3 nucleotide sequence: TGTGCCACCAAGGGTGTAGCAGATACGCAGTATTTT.

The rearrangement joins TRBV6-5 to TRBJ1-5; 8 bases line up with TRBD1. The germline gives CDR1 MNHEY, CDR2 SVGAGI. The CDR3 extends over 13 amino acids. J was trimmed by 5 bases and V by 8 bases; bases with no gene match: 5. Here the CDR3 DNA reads TGTGCCAGCTCCATGGACAGGGATCAGCCCCAGCATTTT. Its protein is CASSMDRDQPQHF.

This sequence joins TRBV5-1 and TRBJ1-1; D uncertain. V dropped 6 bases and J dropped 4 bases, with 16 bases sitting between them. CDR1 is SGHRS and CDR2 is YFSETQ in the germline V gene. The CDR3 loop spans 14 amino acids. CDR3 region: CASTGPHGGTEAFF. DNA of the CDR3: TGCGCCAGCACCGGACCGCATGGAGGCACTGAAGCTTTCTTT.

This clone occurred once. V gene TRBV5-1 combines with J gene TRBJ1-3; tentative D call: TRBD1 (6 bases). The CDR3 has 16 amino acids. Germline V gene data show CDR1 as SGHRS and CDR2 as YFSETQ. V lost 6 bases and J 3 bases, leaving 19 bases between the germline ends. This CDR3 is CASTPDPQGRGNTIYF. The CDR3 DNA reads TGCGCCAGCACCCCCGACCCACAGGGTCGTGGAAACACCATATATTTT.

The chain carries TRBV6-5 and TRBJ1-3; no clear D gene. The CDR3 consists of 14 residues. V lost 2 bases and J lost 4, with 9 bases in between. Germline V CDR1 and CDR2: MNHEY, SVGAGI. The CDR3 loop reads CASSYMAVGNTIYF. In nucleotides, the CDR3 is TGTGCCAGCAGTTACATGGCAGTCGGAAACACCATATATTTT.

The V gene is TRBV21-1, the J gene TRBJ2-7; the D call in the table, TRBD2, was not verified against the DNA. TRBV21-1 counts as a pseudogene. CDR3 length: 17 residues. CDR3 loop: CASSGPSGRCNSYEQYF. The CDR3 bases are TGTGCCAGCAGCGGGCCCAGCGGGAGGTGCAACTCCTACGAGCAGTACTTC.

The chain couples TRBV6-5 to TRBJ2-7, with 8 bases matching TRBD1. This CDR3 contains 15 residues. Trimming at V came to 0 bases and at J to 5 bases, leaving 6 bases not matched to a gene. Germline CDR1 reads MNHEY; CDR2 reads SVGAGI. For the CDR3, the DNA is TGTGCCAGCAGTTACTCTTGGCAGGGGGCCGACGAGCAGTACTTC. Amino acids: CASSYSWQGADEQYF.

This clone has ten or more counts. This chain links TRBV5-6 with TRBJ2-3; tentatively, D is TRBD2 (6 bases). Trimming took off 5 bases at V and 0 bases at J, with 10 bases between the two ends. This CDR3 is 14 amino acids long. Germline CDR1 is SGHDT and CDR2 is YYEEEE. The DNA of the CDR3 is TGTGCCAGCAGACGGGAGCTCAGCACAGATACGCAGTATTTT. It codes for CASRRELSTDTQYF.

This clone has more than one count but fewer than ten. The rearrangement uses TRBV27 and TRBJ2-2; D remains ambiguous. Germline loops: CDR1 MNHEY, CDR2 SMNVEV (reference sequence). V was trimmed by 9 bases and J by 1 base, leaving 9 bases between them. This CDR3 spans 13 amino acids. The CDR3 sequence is CASRVVNTGELFF. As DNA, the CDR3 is TGTGCCAGTAGGGTAGTGAACACCGGGGAGCTGTTTTTT.

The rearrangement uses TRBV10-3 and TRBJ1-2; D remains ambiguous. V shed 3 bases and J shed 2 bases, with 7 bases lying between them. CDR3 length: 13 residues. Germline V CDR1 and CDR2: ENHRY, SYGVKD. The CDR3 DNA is TGTGCCATCAGTGATAAACAGAACTATGGCTACACCTTC. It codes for CAISDKQNYGYTF.

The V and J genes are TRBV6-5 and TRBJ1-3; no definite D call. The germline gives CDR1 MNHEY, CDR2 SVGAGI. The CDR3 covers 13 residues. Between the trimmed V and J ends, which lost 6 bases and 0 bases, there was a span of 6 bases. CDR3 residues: CASSGDSGNTIYF. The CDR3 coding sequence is TGTGCCAGCAGCGGGGACTCTGGAAACACCATATATTTT.

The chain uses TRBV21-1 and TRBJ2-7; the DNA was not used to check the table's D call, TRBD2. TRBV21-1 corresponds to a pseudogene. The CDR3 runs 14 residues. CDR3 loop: CASSKFCDTHEQYF. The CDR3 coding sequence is TGTGCCAGCAGCAAATTCTGCGATACGCACGAGCAGTACTTC.

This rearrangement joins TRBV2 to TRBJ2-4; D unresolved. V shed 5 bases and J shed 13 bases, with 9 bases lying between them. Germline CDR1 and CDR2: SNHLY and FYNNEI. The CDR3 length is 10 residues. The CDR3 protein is CASSSIGQYF. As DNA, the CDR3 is TGTGCCAGCAGTTCCATTGGGCAGTACTTC.

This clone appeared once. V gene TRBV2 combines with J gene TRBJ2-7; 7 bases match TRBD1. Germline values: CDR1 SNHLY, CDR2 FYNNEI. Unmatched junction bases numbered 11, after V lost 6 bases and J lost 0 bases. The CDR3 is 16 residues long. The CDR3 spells CASRADRVQISYEQYF. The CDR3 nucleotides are TGTGCCAGCAGGGCCGACAGGGTTCAAATCTCCTACGAGCAGTACTTC.

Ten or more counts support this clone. CDR3 DNA sequence: TGCGCCAGCAGCCTCGGGACAGTCTATAATTCACCCCTCCACTTT. Protein sequence: CASSLGTVYNSPLHF. The chain combines TRBV4-3 with TRBJ1-6; 7 positions agree with TRBD1. CDR3 size: 15 residues. From germline, CDR1 is LGHNA and CDR2 YSLEER. The ends lost 4 bases at V and 3 bases at J; junction bases unmatched: 3.

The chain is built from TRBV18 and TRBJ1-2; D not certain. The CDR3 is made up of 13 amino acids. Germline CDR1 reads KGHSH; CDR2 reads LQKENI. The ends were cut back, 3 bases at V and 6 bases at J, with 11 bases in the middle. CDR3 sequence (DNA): TGTGCCAGCTCACCTACTGCCATGGATGGCTACACCTTC. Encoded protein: CASSPTAMDGYTF.

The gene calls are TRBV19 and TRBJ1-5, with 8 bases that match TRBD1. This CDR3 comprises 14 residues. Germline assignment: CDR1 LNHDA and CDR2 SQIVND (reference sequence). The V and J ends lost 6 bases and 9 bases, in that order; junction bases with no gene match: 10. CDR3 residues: CASSQDRASGPQHF. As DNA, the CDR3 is TGTGCCAGTAGCCAGGACAGGGCTTCAGGGCCCCAGCATTTT. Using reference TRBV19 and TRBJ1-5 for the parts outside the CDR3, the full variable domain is DGGITQSPKYLFRKEGQNVTLSCEQNLNHDAMYWYRQDPGQGLRLIYYSQIVNDFQKGDIAEGYSVSREKKESFPLTVTSAQKNPTAFYLCASSQDRASGPQHFGDGTRLSIL.

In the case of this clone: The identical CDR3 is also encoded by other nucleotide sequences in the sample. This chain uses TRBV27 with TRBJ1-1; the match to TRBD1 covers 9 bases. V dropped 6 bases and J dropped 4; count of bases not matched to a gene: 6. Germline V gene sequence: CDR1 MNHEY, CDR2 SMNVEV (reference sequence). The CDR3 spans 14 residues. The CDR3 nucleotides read TGTGCCAGCAGCCTGGGACAGGGTGGCACTGAAGCTTTCTTT. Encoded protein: CASSLGQGGTEAFF.

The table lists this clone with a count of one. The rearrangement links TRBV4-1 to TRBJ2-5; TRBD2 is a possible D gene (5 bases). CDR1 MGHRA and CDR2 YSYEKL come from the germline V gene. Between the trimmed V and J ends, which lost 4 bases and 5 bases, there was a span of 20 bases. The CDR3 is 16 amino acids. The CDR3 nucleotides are TGCGCCAGCAGCCTCAACATGCCCGCGAGAGGGGAGACCCAGTACTTC. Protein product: CASSLNMPARGETQYF.